These T cell receptor beta chains were read from a single sample in a study of type 1 and type 2 diabetes patients. TCRdb reanalysed the multiplex PCR reads using MiXCR and keeps one entry per CDR3 protein. The data show approximately 260,000 distinct CDR3 sequences, more than 45% seen once. Input material: peripheral blood mononuclear cells (PBMCs). These receptors all stem from a man aged 18 to 29 with type 2 diabetes. Each CDR3 is given with its conserved first and last residue. D genes are given only for firm matches. Some rows have no size entry. The others give once, few or many, or a class for an expanded clone.

TRBV6-1,.,few,TRBJ1-2,TGTGCCAGCAGTGATTCCCCGAACTATGGCTACACCTTC,CASSDSPNYGYTF
TRBV10-1,.,.,TRBJ2-7,TGCGCCAGCAGTGAAAGTTTAGGGGGGTTCGAGCAGTACTTC,CASSESLGGFEQYF
TRBV7-2,.,.,TRBJ1-2,TGTGCCAGCAGCATTCAGTCCGGACAAGACCATGGCTACACCTTC,CASSIQSGQDHGYTF
TRBV6-1,.,.,TRBJ1-1,TGTGCCAGCAGTGAGACCCCCCGGGACATGGTATCTTTCTTT,CASSETPRDMVSFF
TRBV5-1,.,few,TRBJ1-2,TGCGCCAGCAGCTTGGCCGAGGGTAATGGCTACACCTTC,CASSLAEGNGYTF
TRBV4-1,TRBD2,once,TRBJ2-1,TGCGCCAGCAGCCAGTCCCCGGGACTAGCGGGAGTTGAGCAGTTCTTC,CASSQSPGLAGVEQFF
TRBV11-1,.,.,TRBJ1-1,TGTGCCAGCAGTTCAGGGTTTAGCACTGAAGCTTTCTTT,CASSSGFSTEAFF
TRBV6-5,TRBD2,few,TRBJ2-1,TGTGCCAGCAGTTCAGAAATTCCGGGAGGGCCCTCCGATGAGCAGTTCTTC,CASSSEIPGGPSDEQFF
TRBV19,.,.,TRBJ1-5,TGTGCCAGTAACCCGCAGGGGCTATTACGTAATCAGCCCCAGCATTTT,CASNPQGLLRNQPQHF
TRBV20-1,TRBD2,.,TRBJ2-1,TGCAGTGCTAGAATTAGCGGGAGGGCGGCCTACAATGAGCAGTTCTTC,CSARISGRAAYNEQFF
TRBV20-1,TRBD1,.,TRBJ1-5,TGCAGTGCTTACGACGGGACAGGGGTCGGTAATCAGCCCCAGCATTTT,CSAYDGTGVGNQPQHF
TRBV14,.,.,TRBJ1-2,TGCGCCAGCAGGGTCGGCGGCTACACCTTC,CASRVGGYTF
TRBV10-3,.,many,TRBJ1-1,TGTGCCATCGGGGGCGGCACTGAAGCTTTCTTT,CAIGGGTEAFF